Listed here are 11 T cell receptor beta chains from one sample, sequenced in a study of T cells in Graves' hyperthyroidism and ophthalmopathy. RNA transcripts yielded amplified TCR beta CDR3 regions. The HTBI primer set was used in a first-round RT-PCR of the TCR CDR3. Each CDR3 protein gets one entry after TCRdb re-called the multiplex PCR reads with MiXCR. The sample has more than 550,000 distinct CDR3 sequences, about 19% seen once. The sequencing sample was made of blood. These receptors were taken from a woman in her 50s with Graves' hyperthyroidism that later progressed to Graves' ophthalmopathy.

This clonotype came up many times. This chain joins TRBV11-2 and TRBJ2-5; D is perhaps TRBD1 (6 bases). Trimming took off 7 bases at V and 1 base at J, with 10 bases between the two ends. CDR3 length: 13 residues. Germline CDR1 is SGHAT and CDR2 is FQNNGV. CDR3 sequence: CASTIGGQETQYF. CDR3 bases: TGTGCCAGCACCATAGGGGGCCAAGAGACCCAGTACTTC.

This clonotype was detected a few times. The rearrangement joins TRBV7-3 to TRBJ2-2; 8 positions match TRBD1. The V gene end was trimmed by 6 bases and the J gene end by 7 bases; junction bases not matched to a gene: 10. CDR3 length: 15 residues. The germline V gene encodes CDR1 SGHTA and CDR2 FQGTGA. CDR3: CASSPDRAGGGELFF. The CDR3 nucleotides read TGTGCCAGCAGTCCGGACAGGGCCGGAGGCGGGGAGCTGTTTTTT.

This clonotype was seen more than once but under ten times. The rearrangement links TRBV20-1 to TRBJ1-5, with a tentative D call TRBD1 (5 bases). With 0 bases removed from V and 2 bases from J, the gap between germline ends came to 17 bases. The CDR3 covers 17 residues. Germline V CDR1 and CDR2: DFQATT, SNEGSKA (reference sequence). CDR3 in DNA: TGCAGTGCTAGAGATCTGAAAGGGGCTGTGGGCAATCAGCCCCAGCATTTT. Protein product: CSARDLKGAVGNQPQHF.

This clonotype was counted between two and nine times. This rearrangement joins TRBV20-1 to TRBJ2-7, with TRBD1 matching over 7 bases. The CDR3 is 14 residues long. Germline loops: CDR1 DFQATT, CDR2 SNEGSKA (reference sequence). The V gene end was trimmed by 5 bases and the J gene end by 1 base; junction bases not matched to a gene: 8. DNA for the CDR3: TGCAGTGCTCTCCGGGACAGCGAATCCTACGAGCAGTACTTC. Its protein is CSALRDSESYEQYF.

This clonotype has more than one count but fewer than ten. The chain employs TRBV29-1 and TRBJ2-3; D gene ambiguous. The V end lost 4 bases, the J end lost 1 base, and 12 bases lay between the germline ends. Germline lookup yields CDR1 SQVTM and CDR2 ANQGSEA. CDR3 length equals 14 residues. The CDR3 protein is CSVVWIQGTDTQYF. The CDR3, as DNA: TGCAGCGTTGTCTGGATTCAAGGCACAGATACGCAGTATTTT.

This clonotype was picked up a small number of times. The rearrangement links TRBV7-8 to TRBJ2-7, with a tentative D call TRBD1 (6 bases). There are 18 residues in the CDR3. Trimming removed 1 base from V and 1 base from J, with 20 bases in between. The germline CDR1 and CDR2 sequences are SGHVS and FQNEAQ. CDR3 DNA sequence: TGTGCCAGCAGCTTAGGCCCCCCACGACAGGTTCAGTCCTACGAGCAGTACTTC. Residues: CASSLGPPRQVQSYEQYF.

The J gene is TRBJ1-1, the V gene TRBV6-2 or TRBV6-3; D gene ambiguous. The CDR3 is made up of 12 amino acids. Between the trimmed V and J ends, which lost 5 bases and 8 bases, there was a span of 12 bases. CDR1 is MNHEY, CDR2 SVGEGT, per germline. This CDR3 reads CASSKYRREAFF. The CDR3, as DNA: TGTGCCAGCAGTAAATACCGGCGCGAAGCTTTCTTT.

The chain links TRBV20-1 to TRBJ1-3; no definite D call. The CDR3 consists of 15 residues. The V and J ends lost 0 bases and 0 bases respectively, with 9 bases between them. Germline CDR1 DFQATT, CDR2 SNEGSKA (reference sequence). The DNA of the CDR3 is TGCAGTGCTAGAGATGCCGGATACTCTGGAAACACCATATATTTT. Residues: CSARDAGYSGNTIYF.

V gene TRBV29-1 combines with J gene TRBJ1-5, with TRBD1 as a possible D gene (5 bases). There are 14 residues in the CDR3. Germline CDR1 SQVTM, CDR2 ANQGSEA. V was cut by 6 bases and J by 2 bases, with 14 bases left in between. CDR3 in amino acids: CSVAGGMGNQPQHF. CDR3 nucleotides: TGCAGCGTCGCCGGGGGGATGGGCAATCAGCCCCAGCATTTT.

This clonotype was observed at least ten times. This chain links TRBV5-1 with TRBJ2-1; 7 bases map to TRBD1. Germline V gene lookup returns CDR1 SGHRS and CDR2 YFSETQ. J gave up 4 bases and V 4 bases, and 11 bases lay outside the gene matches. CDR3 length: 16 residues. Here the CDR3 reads CASSPRPTGSYNEQFF. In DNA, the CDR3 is TGCGCCAGCAGCCCCCGACCGACAGGGTCATACAATGAGCAGTTCTTC. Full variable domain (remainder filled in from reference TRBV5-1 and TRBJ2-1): KAGVTQTPRYLIKTRGQQVTLSCSPISGHRSVSWYQQTPGQGLQFLFEYFSETQRNKGNFPGRFSGRQFSNSRSEMNVSTLELGDSALYLCASSPRPTGSYNEQFFGPGTRLTVL.

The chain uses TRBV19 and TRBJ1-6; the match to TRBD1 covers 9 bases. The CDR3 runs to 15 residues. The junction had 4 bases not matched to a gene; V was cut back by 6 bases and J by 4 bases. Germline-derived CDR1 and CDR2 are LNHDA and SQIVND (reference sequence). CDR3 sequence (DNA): TGTGCCAGTAGATCCGGGACAGGGTATAATTCACCCCTCCACTTT. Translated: CASRSGTGYNSPLHF.